The clone carrying this T cell receptor beta chain was picked up many times. Antigen specificity is unknown. A read error may produce the germline difference seen at one junction end. As for time point: sample taken at primary tumor resection. Whole RNA came from tumor, nontumor lung or frozen PBMC and was sequenced without being sorted. Samples were donated by 72 untreated early-stage non-small cell lung cancer patients. This CDR3 has 15 residues. Germline-derived CDR1 and CDR2 are SGHTA and FQGNSA. Carried by each TCR cDNA molecule was a unique molecular identifier. TCRdb reprocessed the 5' RACE reads via MiXCR and lists one record per CDR3 protein. The sample lists thousands of distinct CDR3 sequences, around 5.9% occurring once. This record belongs to a study of spatial heterogeneity in lung cancer. About the research overall: Sequence detection consistently recorded a greater number of beta-chain than alpha-chain sequences. Broader study findings: Tumor TCRs that were ubiquitous and expanded showed up in blood more at resection than follow-up.

This material consisted of PBMCs, taken at surgery. The sequence was collected from a male donor with early-stage non-small cell lung cancer. The chain joins TRBV7-2 to TRBJ2-3; 8 nucleotides match TRBD2. CDR3: CVSSLQTSGTDTQYF. The CDR3 DNA follows: TGTGTCAGCAGCTTACAGACTAGCGGCACAGATACGCAGTATTTT.